The text below deals with one T cell receptor beta chain. Its target is unknown. The data were taken from a study of T cells in Graves' hyperthyroidism and ophthalmopathy. Trimming removed 4 bases at V and 8 bases at J, with 15 bases between. CDR1 and CDR2 (germline): SQVTM, ANQGSEA. The CDR3 covers 14 residues. RNA transcripts were the template for amplifying TCR beta CDR3 regions. The HTBI set primed first-round TCR CDR3 RT-PCR. Via MiXCR, TCRdb re-called the multiplex PCR reads, giving one row per CDR3 protein. The table has 500,000 to 750,000 distinct CDR3 sequences, 46% seen once. Study-wide points: Stable hyperthyroidism was told apart from ophthalmopathy by a model built on 13 V-J features. Blood also carried most thyroid clonotypes expanded above 0.001.

Orbital computed tomography, thyroid ultrasound, serum thyroxine and TRAb, and clinical symptoms together informed the diagnoses. Sequencing was performed on peripheral blood or thyroid tissue (not recorded which). The chain has TRBV29-1 and TRBJ1-6, with a weak D call TRBD1 (5 bases). The receptor comes from a woman between 18 and 30 years old with Graves' hyperthyroidism. The DNA of the CDR3 is TGCAGCGTTGCTACCGGGACCGCTTATTCACCCCTCCACTTT. Its translation is CSVATGTAYSPLHF.